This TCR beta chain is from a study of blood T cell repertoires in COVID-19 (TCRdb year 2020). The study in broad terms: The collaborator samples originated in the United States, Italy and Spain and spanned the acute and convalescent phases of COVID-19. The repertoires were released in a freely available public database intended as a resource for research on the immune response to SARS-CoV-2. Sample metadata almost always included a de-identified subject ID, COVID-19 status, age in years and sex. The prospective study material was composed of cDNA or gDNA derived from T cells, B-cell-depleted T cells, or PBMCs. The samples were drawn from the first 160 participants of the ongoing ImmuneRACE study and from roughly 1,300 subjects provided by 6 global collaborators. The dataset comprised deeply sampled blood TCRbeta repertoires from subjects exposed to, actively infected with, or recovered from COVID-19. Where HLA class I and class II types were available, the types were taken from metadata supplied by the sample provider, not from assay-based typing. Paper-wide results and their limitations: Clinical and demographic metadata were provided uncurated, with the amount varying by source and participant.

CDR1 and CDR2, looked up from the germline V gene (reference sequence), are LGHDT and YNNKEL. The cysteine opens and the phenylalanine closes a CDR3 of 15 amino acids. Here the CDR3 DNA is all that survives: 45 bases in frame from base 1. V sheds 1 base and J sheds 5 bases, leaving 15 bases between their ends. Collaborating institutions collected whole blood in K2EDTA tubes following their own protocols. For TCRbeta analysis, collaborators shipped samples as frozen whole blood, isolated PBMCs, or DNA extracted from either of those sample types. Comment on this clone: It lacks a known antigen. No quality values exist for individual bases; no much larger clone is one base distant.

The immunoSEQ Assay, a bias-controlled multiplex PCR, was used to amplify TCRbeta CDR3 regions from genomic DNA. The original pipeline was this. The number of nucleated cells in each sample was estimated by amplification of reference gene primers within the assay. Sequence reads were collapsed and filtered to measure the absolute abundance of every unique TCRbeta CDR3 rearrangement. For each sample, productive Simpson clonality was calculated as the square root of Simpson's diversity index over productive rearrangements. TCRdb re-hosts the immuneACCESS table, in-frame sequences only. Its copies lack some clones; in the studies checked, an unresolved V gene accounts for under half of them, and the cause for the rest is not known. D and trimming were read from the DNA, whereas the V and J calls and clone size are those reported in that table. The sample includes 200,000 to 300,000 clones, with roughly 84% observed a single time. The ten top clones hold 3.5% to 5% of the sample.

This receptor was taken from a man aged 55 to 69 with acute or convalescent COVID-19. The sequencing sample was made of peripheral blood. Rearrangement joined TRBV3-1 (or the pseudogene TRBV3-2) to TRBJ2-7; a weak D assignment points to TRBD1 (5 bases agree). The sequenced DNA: TGTGCCAGCAGCCAAGGTACGGCAGGACATCACGAGCAGTACTTC. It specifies CASSQGTAGHHEQYF.